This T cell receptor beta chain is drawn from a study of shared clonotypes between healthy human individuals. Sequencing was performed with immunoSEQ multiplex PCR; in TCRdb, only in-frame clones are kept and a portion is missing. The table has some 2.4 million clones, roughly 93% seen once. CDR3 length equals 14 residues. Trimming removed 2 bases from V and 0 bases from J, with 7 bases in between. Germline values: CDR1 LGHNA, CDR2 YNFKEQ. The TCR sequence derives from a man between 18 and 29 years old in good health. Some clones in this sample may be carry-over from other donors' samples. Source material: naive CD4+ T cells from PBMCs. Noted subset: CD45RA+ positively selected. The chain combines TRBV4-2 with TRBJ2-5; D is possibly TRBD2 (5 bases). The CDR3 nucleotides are TGTGCCAGCAGCCAACGGGGTTACCAAGAGACCCAGTACTTC. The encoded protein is CASSQRGYQETQYF.